These T cell receptor beta chains were read from a single sample in a study of T cells after yellow fever vaccination. TCRdb processed the 5' RACE reads anew with MiXCR; each CDR3 protein has one entry. The repertoire holds 500,000 to 650,000 distinct CDR3 sequences, with over 9% as singletons. The material sequenced was PBMCs, taken on the day of the yellow fever booster vaccination. All receptors derive from a man aged 25-45 years who received the YFV17D yellow fever vaccine. Both conserved end residues are part of each CDR3. Rows give clone size only sometimes, using once, few, many, or a class for an expanded clone.

abundance,v_gene,CDR3aa
many,TRBV7-3,CASSWDRAQPQHF
few,TRBV29-1,CSAGTDYGYTF
-,TRBV14,CASSQDWGSGTEQFF
few,TRBV20-1,CSAIRTPAPETQYF
-,TRBV4-3,CASSDPSQGQSSYEQYF
-,TRBV24-1,CATSDSGGVTGELFF
-,TRBV4-3,CASSQVASGELFF
-,TRBV10-3,CAISVGTTGIGNEQFF
-,TRBV5-1,CASQQGAAGANVLTF
few,TRBV3-1,CASSQVGGGTQETQYF
-,TRBV7-9,CASSLTSGPGQQYF